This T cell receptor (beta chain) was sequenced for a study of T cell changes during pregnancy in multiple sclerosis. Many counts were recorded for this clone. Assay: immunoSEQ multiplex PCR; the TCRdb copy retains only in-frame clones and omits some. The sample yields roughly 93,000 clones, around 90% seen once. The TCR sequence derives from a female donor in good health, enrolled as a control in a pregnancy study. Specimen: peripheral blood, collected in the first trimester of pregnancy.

The CDR3 DNA reads as TGTGCCAGCAGCACAGGTATTATCGGGGAGCTGTTTTTT. Its protein is CASSTGIIGELFF. The gene calls are TRBV25-1 and TRBJ2-2; TRBD1 might be the D (5 bases). The V end lost 6 bases, the J end lost 7 bases, and 12 bases lay between the germline ends. Germline V lookup: CDR1 MGHDK, CDR2 SYGVNS. The CDR3 sequence is 13 residues long.